What follows describes a single T cell receptor (beta chain). Its matching antigen is unknown. The CDR3 runs 13 residues. Germline V CDR1 and CDR2: MDHEN, SYDVKM. With 5 bases removed from V and 7 bases from J, the gap between germline ends came to 12 bases. This entry belongs to a study of cytomegalovirus exposure and HLA in healthy donors. Background on the study: The 110 or so validation repertoires used a platform that matched the one used for the 600 to 700 first-cohort repertoires, as a later analysis reported.

Study-level points and caveats: Three chains linked to CMV were shown in vitro to be specific for CMV antigens. Many donors carried some public TCRs, although rarity characterized most TCR sequences.

The donors were part of the validation cohort of roughly 110 subjects. That cohort was separate from the first cohort, which comprised about 730 subjects. Assay used: immunoSEQ multiplex PCR; TCRdb lists only in-frame clones, some missing. The sample lists hundreds of thousands of clones, roughly 89% occurring once. The clonotype was recovered from a man aged 18 to 30 in good health and CMV-seronegative. Sequencing was performed on PBMCs. V and J are TRBV28 and TRBJ1-5, with D unresolved. This CDR3 reads CASSTLHRQPQHF. The CDR3 DNA is TGTGCCAGCAGTACGCTCCATCGGCAGCCCCAGCATTTT.